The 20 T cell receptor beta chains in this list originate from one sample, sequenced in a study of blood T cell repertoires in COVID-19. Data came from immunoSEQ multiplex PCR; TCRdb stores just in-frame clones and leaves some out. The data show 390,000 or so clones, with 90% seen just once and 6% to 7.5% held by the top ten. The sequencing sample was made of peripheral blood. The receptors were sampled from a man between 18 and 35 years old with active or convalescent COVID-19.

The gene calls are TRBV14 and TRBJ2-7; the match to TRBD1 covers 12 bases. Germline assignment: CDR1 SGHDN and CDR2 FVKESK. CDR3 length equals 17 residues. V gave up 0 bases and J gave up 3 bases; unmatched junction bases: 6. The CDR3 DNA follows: TGTGCCAGCAGCCAAGATACCCGGGACAGGGGGCGCTACGAGCAGTACTTC. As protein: CASSQDTRDRGRYEQYF.

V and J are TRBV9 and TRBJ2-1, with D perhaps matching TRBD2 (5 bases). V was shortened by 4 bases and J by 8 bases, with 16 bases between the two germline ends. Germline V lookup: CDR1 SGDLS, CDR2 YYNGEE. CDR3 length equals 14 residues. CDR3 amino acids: CASSRGRVRDEQFF. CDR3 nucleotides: TGTGCCAGCAGCAGAGGGAGAGTCCGCGATGAGCAGTTCTTC.

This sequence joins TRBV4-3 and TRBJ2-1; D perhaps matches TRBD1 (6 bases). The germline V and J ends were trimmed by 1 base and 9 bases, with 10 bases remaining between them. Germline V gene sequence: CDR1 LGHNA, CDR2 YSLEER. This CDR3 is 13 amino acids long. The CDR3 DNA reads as TGCGCCAGCAGCCAAGCCAGGGGTAGTGAGCAGTTCTTC. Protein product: CASSQARGSEQFF.

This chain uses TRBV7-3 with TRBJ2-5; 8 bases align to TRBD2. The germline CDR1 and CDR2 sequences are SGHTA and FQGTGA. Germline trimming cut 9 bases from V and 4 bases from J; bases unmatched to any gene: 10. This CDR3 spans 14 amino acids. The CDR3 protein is CASGSGEIGETQYF. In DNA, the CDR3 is TGTGCCAGTGGTAGCGGGGAGATCGGAGAGACCCAGTACTTC.

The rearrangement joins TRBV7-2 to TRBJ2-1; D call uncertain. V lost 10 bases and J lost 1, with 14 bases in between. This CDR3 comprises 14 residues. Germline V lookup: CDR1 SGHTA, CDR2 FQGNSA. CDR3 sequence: CATSTGSSYNEQFF. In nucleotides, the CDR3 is TGTGCCACCTCGACTGGTTCTTCCTACAATGAGCAGTTCTTC.

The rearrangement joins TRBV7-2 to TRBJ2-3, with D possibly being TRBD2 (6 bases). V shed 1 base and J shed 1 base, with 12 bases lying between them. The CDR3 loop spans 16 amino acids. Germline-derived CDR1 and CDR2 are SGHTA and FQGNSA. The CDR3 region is CASSLVRGGGTDTQYF. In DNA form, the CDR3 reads TGTGCCAGCAGCTTAGTTAGGGGCGGGGGCACAGATACGCAGTATTTT.

CDR3 protein: CASSLGGRENGYTF. The CDR3 DNA follows: TGTGCCAGCAGTTTAGGCGGGCGAGAGAATGGCTACACCTTC. This chain uses TRBV28 with TRBJ1-2; D is unresolved. Germline loops: CDR1 MDHEN, CDR2 SYDVKM. V was shortened by 2 bases and J by 6 bases, with 13 bases between the two germline ends. The CDR3 spans 14 residues.

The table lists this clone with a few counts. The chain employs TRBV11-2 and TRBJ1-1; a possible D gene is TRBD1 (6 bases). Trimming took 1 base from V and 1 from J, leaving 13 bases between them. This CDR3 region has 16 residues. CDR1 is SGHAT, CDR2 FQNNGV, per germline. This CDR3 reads CASSLAQGYPNTEAFF. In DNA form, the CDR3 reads TGTGCCAGCAGCTTAGCGCAGGGGTACCCGAACACTGAAGCTTTCTTT.

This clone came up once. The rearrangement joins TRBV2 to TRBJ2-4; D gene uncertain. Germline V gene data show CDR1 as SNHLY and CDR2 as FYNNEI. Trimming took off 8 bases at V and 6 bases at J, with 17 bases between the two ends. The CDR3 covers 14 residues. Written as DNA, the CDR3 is TGTGCCAGCGGCCCTTCGGTAGCCGCAAACATTCAGTACTTC. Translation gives CASGPSVAANIQYF.

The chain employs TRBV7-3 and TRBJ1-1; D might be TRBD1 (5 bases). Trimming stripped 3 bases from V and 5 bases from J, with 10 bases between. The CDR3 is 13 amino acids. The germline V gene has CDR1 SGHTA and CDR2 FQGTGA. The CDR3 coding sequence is TGTGCCAGCAGCTTCAGGCGGGGGACTGAAGCTTTCTTT. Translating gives CASSFRRGTEAFF.

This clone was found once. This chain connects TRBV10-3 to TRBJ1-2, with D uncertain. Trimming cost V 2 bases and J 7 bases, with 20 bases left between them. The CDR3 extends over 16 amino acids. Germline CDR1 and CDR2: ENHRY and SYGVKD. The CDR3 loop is CAISENLGRGQSGYTF. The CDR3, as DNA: TGTGCCATCAGTGAGAATCTCGGCCGGGGTCAAAGTGGCTACACCTTC.

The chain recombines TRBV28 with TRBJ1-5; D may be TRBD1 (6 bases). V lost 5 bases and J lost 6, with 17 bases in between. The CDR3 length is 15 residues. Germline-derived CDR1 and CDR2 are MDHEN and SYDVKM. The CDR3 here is CASSPPDRMGQPQHF. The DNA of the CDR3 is TGTGCCAGCAGTCCCCCCGACAGGATGGGTCAGCCCCAGCATTTT.

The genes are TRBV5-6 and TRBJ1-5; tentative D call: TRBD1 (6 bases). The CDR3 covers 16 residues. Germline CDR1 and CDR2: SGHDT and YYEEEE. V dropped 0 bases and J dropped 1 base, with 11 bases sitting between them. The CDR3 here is CASSLAGTQSNQPQHF. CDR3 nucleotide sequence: TGTGCCAGCAGCTTGGCTGGGACACAGAGCAATCAGCCCCAGCATTTT.

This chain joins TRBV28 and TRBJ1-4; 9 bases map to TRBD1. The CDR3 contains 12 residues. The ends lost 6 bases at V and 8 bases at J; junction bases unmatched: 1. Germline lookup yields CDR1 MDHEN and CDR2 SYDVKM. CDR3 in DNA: TGTGCCAGCAGGGGGACAGGGGAAAAACTGTTTTTT. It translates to CASRGTGEKLFF.

CDR3 region: CASSLTAGTYEQYF. CDR3 DNA: TGTGCCAGCAGCTTAACGGCGGGGACCTACGAGCAGTACTTC. V and J are TRBV7-2 and TRBJ2-7, with D perhaps TRBD2 (6 bases). V lost 2 bases, J lost 2 bases, and 10 bases lay in between. The germline CDR1 and CDR2 sequences are SGHTA and FQGNSA. There are 14 residues in the CDR3.

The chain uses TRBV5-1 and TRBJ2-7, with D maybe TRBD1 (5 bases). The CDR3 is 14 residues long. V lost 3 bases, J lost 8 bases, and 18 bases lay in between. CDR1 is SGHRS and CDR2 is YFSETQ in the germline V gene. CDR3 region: CASSSNTGPTKQYF. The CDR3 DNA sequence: TGCGCCAGCAGCTCGAACACAGGCCCTACGAAGCAGTACTTC.

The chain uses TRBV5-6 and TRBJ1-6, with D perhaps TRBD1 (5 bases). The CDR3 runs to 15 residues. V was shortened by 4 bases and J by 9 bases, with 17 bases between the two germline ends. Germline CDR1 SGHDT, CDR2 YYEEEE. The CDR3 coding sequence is TGTGCCAGCAGCGAGTTCAGGGACTGGGGTTCACCCCTCCACTTT. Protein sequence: CASSEFRDWGSPLHF.

CDR3 sequence reads: CASSLVPGLVTEAFF. CDR3 nucleotide sequence: TGCGCCAGCAGCTTGGTTCCGGGGTTGGTCACTGAAGCTTTCTTT. V usage is TRBV5-1 and J usage is TRBJ1-1, with unresolved D. V was clipped by 0 bases and J by 4 bases, with 13 bases between them. Germline V lookup: CDR1 SGHRS, CDR2 YFSETQ. The CDR3 loop spans 15 amino acids.

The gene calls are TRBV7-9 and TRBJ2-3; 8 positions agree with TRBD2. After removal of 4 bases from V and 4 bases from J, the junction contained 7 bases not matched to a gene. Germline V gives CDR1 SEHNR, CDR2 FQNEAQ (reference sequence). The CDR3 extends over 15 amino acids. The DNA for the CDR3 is TGTGCCAGCAGCTCAGTAGCGGGGTTCCCAGATACGCAGTATTTT. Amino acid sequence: CASSSVAGFPDTQYF.

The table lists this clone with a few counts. This CDR3 is CASSPRTGSLRGEQYF. The CDR3 DNA sequence: TGTGCCAGCAGCCCAAGAACAGGGAGCCTTCGAGGGGAGCAGTACTTC. The V gene is TRBV7-6, the J gene TRBJ2-7; a possible D gene is TRBD1 (6 bases). The CDR3 is 16 residues long. The V and J ends lost 5 bases and 7 bases respectively, with 24 bases between them. CDR1 is SGHVS and CDR2 is FNYEAQ in the germline V gene.